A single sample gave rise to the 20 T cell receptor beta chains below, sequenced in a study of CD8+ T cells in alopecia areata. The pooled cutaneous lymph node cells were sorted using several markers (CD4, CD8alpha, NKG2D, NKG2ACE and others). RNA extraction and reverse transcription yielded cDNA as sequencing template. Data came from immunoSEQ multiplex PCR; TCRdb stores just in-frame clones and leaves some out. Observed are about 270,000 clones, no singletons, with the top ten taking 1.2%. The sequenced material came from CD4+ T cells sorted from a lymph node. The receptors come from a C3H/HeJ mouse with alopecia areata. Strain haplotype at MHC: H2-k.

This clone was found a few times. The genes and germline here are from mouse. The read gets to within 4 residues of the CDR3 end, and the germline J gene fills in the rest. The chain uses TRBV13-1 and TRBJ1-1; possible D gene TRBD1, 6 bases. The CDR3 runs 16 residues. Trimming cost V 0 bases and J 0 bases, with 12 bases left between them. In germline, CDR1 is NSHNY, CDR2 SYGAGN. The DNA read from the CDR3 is TGTGCCAGCAGTGATGAACAGGGAGGGGCAAACACA. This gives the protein CASSDEQGGANT. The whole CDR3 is CASSDEQGGANTEVFF.

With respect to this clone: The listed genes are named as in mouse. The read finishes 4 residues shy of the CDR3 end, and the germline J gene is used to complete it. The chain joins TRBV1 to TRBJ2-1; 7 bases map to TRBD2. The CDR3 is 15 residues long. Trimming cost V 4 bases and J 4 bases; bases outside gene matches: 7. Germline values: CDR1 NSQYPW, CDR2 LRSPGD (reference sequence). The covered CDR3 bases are TGCACCTGCAGTGGGAAGGGCTGGGGGTATGCT. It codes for CTCSGKGWGYA. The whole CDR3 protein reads CTCSGKGWGYAEQFF.

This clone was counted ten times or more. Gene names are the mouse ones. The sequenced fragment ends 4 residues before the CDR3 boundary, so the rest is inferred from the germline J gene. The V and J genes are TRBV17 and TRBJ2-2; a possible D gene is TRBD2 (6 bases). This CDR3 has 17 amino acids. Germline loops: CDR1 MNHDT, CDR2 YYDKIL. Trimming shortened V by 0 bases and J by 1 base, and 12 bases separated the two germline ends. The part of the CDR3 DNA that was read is TGTGCTAGCAGTAGAGATCCTCGGGGGGAAAACACCGGG. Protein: CASSRDPRGENTG. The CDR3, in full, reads CASSRDPRGENTGQLYF.

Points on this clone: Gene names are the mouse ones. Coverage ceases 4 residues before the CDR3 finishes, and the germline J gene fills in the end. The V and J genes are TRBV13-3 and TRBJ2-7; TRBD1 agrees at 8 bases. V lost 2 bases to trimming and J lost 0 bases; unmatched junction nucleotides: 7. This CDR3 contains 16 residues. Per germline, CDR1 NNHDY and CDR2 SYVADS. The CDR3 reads CASSELGQGGSYEQYF. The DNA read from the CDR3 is TGTGCCAGCAGTGAGCTAGGACAGGGAGGCTCCTAT.

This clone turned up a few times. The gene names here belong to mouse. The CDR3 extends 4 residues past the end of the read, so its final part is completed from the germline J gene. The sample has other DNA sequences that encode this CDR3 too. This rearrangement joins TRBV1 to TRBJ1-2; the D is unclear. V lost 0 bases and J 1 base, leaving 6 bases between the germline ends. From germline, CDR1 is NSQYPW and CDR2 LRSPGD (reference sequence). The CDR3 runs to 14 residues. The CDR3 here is CTCSAERQNSDYTF. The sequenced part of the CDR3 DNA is TGCACCTGCAGTGCAGAGAGACAAAACTCC.

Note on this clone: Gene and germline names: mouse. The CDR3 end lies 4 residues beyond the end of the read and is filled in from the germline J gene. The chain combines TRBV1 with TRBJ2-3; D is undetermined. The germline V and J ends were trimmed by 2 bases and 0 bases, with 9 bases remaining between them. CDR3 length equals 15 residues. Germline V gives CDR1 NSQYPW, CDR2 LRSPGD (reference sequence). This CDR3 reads CTCSAQVSSAETLYF. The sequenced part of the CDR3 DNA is TGCACCTGCAGTGCACAGGTTTCTAGTGCAGAA.

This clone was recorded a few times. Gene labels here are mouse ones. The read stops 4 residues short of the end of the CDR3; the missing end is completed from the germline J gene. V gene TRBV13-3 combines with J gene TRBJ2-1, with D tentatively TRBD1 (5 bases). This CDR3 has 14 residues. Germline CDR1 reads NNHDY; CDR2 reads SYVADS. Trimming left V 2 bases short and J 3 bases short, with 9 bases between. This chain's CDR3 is CASSDQGGYAEQFF. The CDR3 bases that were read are TGTGCCAGCAGTGACCAGGGCGGCTATGCT.

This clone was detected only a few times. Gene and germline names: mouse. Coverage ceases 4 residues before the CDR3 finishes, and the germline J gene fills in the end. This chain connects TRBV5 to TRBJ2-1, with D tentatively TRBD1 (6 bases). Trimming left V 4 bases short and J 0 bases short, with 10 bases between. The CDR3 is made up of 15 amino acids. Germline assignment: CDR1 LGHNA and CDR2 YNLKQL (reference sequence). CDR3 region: CASSRGQSNYAEQFF. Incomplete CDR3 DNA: TGTGCCAGCAGCCGAGGACAGTCTAACTATGCT.

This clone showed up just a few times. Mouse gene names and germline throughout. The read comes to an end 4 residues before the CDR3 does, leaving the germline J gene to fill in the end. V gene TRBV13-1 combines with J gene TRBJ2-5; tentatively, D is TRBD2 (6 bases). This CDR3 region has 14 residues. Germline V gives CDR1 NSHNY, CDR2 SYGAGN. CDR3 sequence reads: CASSDETGRDTQYF. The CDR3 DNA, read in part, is TGTGCCAGCAGTGATGAAACTGGGAGAGAC.

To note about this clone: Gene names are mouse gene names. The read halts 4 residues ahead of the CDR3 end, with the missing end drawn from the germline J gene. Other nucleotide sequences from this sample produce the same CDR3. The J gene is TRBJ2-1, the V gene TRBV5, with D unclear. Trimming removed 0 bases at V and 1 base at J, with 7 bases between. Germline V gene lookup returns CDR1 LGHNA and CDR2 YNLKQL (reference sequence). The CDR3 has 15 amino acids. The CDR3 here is CASSQERVNYAEQFF. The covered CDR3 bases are TGTGCCAGCAGCCAAGAGAGGGTGAACTATGCT.

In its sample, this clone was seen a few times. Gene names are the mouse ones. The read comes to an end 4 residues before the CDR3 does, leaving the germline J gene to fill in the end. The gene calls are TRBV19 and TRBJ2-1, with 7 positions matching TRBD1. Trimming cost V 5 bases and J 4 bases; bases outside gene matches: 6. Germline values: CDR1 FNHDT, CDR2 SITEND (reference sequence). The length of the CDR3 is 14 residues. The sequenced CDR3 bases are TGTGCCAGCAGCCTCCGGGACAGATATGCT. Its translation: CASSLRDRYA. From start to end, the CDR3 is CASSLRDRYAEQFF.

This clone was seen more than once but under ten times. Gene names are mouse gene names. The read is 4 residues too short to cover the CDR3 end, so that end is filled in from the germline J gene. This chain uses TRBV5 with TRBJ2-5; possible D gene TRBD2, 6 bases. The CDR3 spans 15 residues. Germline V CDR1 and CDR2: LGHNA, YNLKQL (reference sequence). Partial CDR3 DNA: TGTGCCAGCAGCCAAGATCCGGGGGGTGAAGAC. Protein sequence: CASSQDPGGED. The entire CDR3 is CASSQDPGGEDTQYF.

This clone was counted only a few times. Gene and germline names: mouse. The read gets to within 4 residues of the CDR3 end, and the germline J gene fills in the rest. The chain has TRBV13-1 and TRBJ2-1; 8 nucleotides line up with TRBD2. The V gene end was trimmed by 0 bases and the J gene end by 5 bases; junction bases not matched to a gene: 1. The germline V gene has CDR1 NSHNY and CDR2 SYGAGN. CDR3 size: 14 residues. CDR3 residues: CASSDVWGDAEQFF. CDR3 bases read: TGTGCCAGCAGTGATGTCTGGGGGGATGCT.

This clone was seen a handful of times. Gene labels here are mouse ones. CDR3 protein: CTCSAPTNQDTQYF. The CDR3 DNA, read in part, is TGCACCTGCAGTGCCCCGACAAACCAAGAC. The chain recombines TRBV1 with TRBJ2-5; D gene uncertain. The read ends 4 residues early relative to the CDR3; the germline J gene fills the gap. This CDR3 has 14 amino acids. V was clipped by 3 bases and J by 0 bases, with 7 bases between them. CDR1 and CDR2 from the germline V gene are NSQYPW and LRSPGD (reference sequence).

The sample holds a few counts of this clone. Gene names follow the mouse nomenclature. The sequenced CDR3 bases are TGTGCCAGCAAGGACTGGGGGGTCTAT. Translation gives CASKDWGVY. In full, the CDR3 is CASKDWGVYEQYF. This rearrangement joins TRBV19 to TRBJ2-7, with 11 bases that match TRBD2. The DNA ends 4 residues before the CDR3 does, and the rest of the CDR3 is filled in from the germline J gene. V was pared by 6 bases and J by 3 bases, with 2 bases of the junction left unmatched. Germline values: CDR1 FNHDT, CDR2 SITEND (reference sequence). The CDR3 loop spans 13 amino acids.

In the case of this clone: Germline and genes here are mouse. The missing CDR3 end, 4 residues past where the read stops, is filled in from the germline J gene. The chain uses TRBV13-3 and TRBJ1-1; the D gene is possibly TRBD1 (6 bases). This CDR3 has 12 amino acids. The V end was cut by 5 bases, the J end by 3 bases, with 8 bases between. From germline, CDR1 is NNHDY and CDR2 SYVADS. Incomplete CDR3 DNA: TGTGCCAGCAGCCACAGGGACACA. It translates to CASSHRDT. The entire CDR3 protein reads CASSHRDTEVFF.

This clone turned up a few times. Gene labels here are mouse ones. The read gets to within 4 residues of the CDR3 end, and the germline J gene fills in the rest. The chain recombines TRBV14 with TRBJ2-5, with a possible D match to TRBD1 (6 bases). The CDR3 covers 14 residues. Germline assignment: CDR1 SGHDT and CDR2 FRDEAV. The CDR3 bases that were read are TGTGCCAGCAGTCCATACAGGGATAAGGAC. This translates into CASSPYRDKD. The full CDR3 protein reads CASSPYRDKDTQYF. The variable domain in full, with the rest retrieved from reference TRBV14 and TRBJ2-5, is EAGVTQSPRYAVLQEGQAVSFWCDPISGHDTLYWYQQPRDQGPQLLVYFRDEAVIDNSQLPSDRFSAVRPKGTNSTLKIQSAKQGDTATYLCASSPYRDKDTQYFGPGTRLLVL.

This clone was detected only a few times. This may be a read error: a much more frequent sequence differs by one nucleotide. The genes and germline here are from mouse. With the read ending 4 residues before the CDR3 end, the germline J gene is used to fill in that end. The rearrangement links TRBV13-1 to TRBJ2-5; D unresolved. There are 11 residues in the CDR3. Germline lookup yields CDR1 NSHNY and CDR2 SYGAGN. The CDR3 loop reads CASSMGDTQYF. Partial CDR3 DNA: TGTGCCAGCAGTATGGGAGAC.

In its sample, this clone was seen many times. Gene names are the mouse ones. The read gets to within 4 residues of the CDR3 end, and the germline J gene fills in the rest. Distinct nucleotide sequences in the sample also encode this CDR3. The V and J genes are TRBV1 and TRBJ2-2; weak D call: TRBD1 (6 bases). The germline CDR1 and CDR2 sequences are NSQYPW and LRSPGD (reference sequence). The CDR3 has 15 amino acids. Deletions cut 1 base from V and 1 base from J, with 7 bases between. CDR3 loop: CTCSAGTENTGQLYF. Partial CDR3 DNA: TGCACCTGCAGTGCAGGGACAGAAAACACCGGG.

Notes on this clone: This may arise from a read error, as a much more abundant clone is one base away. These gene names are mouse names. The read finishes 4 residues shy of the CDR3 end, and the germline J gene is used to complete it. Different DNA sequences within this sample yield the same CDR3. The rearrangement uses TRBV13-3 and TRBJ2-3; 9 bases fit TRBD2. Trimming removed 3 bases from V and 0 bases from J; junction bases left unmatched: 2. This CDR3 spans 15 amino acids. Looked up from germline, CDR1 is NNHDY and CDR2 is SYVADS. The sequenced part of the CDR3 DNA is TGTGCCAGCAGTGGGACTGGGGCTAGTGCAGAA. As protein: CASSGTGASAE. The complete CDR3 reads CASSGTGASAETLYF.